These 14 T cell receptor beta chains share one sample of origin, sequenced in a study of cytomegalovirus exposure and HLA in healthy donors. Primers for the PCR totalled 60 Vbeta and 13 Jbeta. Sequenced by immunoSEQ multiplex PCR; TCRdb stores in-frame clones only, minus some. Of 35,000 to 50,000 clones listed, under 65% are singletons. The sequencing sample was made of PBMCs. These receptor sequences come from a human donor in good health.

The chain links TRBV6-6 to TRBJ2-7; possibly TRBD1 for D (5 bases). CDR1 MNHNY and CDR2 SVGAGI come from the germline V gene (reference sequence). V shed 2 bases and J shed 3 bases, with 8 bases lying between them. This CDR3 has 13 amino acids. The CDR3 DNA reads TGTGCCAGCAGTTACACCCAGGGCTACGAGCAGTACTTC. Protein product: CASSYTQGYEQYF.

For the CDR3, the DNA is TGTGCCAGCAACCTAGATAGACGGATCTATGGCTACACCTTC. Protein product: CASNLDRRIYGYTF. The J gene is TRBJ1-2, the V gene TRBV7-2, with D unresolved. V dropped 7 bases and J dropped 4 bases, with 16 bases sitting between them. The CDR3 runs 14 residues. Per germline, CDR1 SGHTA and CDR2 FQGNSA.

The V call is TRBV2, the J call TRBJ2-1; 9 bases are shared with TRBD2. CDR1 SNHLY and CDR2 FYNNEI come from the germline V gene. V gave up 4 bases and J gave up 6 bases; unmatched junction bases: 7. This CDR3 is 15 amino acids long. For the CDR3, the DNA is TGTGCCAGCAGTGGGGCTAGCGGGGATGGCAATGAGCAGTTCTTC. Translation: CASSGASGDGNEQFF.

The chain uses TRBV14 and TRBJ1-2; 7 nucleotides align to TRBD1. V lost 4 bases to trimming and J lost 5 bases; unmatched junction nucleotides: 1. The CDR3 covers 12 residues. Germline V gives CDR1 SGHDN, CDR2 FVKESK. In nucleotides, the CDR3 is TGTGCCAGCAGCCGACAGGGTTATGGCTACACCTTC. Protein product: CASSRQGYGYTF. Full variable domain (outside the CDR3, taken from reference TRBV14 and TRBJ1-2): EAGVTQFPSHSVIEKGQTVTLRCDPISGHDNLYWYRRVMGKEIKFLLHFVKESKQDESGMPNNRFLAERTGGTYSTLKVQPAELEDSGVYFCASSRQGYGYTFGSGTRLTVV.

V and J are TRBV7-2 and TRBJ1-2; no reliable D call. The CDR3 has 13 amino acids. Germline-derived CDR1 and CDR2 are SGHTA and FQGNSA. Deletions cut 3 bases from V and 8 bases from J, with 13 bases between. The DNA for the CDR3 is TGTGCCAGCAGCTTTACGGGGAATAAAGGCTACACCTTC. Its protein product is CASSFTGNKGYTF.

The chain is built from TRBV6-1 and TRBJ1-5; TRBD1 aligns across 10 bases. CDR1 is MNHNS and CDR2 is SASEGT in the germline V gene. Germline trimming cut 6 bases from V and 4 bases from J; bases unmatched to any gene: 0. The CDR3 is 13 residues long. The CDR3 region is CASRDRGNQPQHF. As DNA, the CDR3 is TGTGCCAGCAGGGACAGGGGGAATCAGCCCCAGCATTTT.

The V gene is TRBV6-5, the J gene TRBJ1-2; 9 nucleotides align to TRBD1. The CDR3 sequence is 13 residues long. Looked up from germline, CDR1 is MNHEY and CDR2 is SVGAGI. Losses at the gene ends were 7 bases for V and 6 bases for J; bases not matched to a gene: 6. The DNA for the CDR3 is TGTGCCAGCAAATTCCGGGACAGGGATGGCTACACCTTC. Protein: CASKFRDRDGYTF.

The CDR3 spells CSVGGSGGHEQYF. CDR3 nucleotide sequence: TGCAGCGTTGGGGGCTCAGGCGGTCACGAGCAGTACTTC. This chain connects TRBV29-1 to TRBJ2-7; TRBD1 might be the D (5 bases). V was trimmed by 4 bases and J by 5 bases, leaving 15 bases between them. The CDR3 extends over 13 amino acids. CDR1 is SQVTM, CDR2 ANQGSEA, per germline.

This clone was seen a few times. J is TRBJ1-5 and V is TRBV2; no definite D call. Germline lookup yields CDR1 SNHLY and CDR2 FYNNEI. V was shortened by 5 bases and J by 0 bases, with 14 bases between the two germline ends. This CDR3 has 16 amino acids. The CDR3 coding sequence is TGTGCCAGCAGTTCCTCGAGGCTCTTTAGCAATCAGCCCCAGCATTTT. It codes for CASSSSRLFSNQPQHF.

This clone came up a few times. The chain links TRBV5-1 to TRBJ1-3; D not resolved. Germline V gives CDR1 SGHRS, CDR2 YFSETQ. The CDR3 is 14 residues long. The V end lost 2 bases, the J end lost 0 bases, and 6 bases lay between the germline ends. DNA for the CDR3: TGCGCCAGCAGCTTAGGGAGCTCTGGAAACACCATATATTTT. It specifies CASSLGSSGNTIYF.

J is TRBJ2-1 and V is TRBV28; D might be TRBD2 (6 bases). CDR1 is MDHEN, CDR2 SYDVKM, per germline. V was trimmed by 8 bases and J by 2 bases, leaving 19 bases between them. The length of the CDR3 is 16 residues. The chain's CDR3 is CASDGGRSTTYNEQFF. The CDR3 bases are TGTGCCAGCGACGGAGGGCGGTCCACAACCTACAATGAGCAGTTCTTC.

The V call is TRBV20-1, the J call TRBJ2-7; no clear D. CDR1 and CDR2 from the germline V gene are DFQATT and SNEGSKA (reference sequence). CDR3 length: 11 amino acids. Trimming took off 8 bases at V and 0 bases at J, with 8 bases between the two ends. This chain's CDR3 is CSPWASYEQYF. The CDR3 DNA sequence: TGCAGTCCTTGGGCCTCCTACGAGCAGTACTTC.

The chain joins TRBV7-2 to TRBJ1-5; D unresolved. The CDR3 covers 13 residues. The germline gives CDR1 SGHTA, CDR2 FQGNSA. Trimming removed 5 bases from V and 2 bases from J, with 7 bases in between. The CDR3, as DNA: TGTGCCAGCAGCCTCGCGCGCAATCAGCCCCAGCATTTT. It encodes CASSLARNQPQHF.

This sequence joins TRBV19 and TRBJ1-1, with D hard to call. The V and J ends lost 5 bases and 4 bases respectively, with 5 bases between them. The CDR3 has 11 amino acids. Per the germline V gene, CDR1 is LNHDA and CDR2 is SQIVND (reference sequence). The DNA for the CDR3 is TGTGCCAGTAGTTCAGGCACTGAAGCTTTCTTT. This sequence encodes CASSSGTEAFF.